The next 24 T cell receptor beta chains were all read from a single sample in a study of T cells after posttransplantation cyclophosphamide. TCRdb keeps only in-frame clones here, not all; method: immunoSEQ multiplex PCR. The sample yields about 21,000 clones, around 86% seen once. Methotrexate plus calcineurin inhibitor accompanied controls' myeloablative marrow transplants; sampling was 1 year later. Specimen: PBMCs, collected around 350 days after allogeneic stem cell transplant with calcineurin inhibitor and methotrexate. The receptor source for this set is a female patient younger than 45 who received an allogeneic stem cell transplant from an unrelated donor, was CMV-positive, and had acute and chronic GVHD. The graft donor may have given rise to some T cells.

This clone was seen only a few times. The rearrangement links TRBV6-1 to TRBJ2-7; 11 bases match TRBD2. V was clipped by 1 base and J by 6 bases; unmatched bases: 2. The V gene's germline CDR1 is MNHNS and CDR2 SASEGT. This CDR3 spans 14 amino acids. CDR3 protein: CASSEGTSGSEQYF. The CDR3 nucleotides read TGTGCCAGCAGTGAAGGAACTAGCGGGAGCGAGCAGTACTTC.

This chain links TRBV7-9 with TRBJ1-1; D gene unclear. V lost 5 bases to trimming and J lost 5 bases, with 15 bases between them. The CDR3 sequence is 14 residues long. The germline V gene has CDR1 SEHNR and CDR2 FQNEAQ (reference sequence). The CDR3 region has the DNA TGTGCCAGCAGCCACCCCAACCGAGGGACTGAAGCTTTCTTT. Protein sequence: CASSHPNRGTEAFF.

The rearrangement links TRBV10-2 to TRBJ1-4, with D possibly TRBD1 on 5 matching bases. Trimming stripped 3 bases from V and 5 bases from J, with 13 bases between. The CDR3 sequence is 15 residues long. Per the germline V gene, CDR1 is WSHSY and CDR2 is SAAADI. The CDR3 DNA reads as TGCGCCAGCAGTGAATCGAGTACAGGAAATGAAAAACTGTTTTTT. Its protein is CASSESSTGNEKLFF.

The rearrangement uses TRBV7-8 and TRBJ2-1; 14 bases agree with TRBD2. From germline, CDR1 is SGHVS and CDR2 FQNEAQ. The V gene end was trimmed by 5 bases and the J gene end by 10 bases; junction bases not matched to a gene: 4. This CDR3 comprises 14 residues. CDR3 loop: CASSMGLAGVEQFF. The CDR3 bases are TGTGCCAGCAGCATGGGACTAGCGGGAGTGGAGCAGTTCTTC. Full variable domain (rest looked up from reference TRBV7-8 and TRBJ2-1): GAGVSQSPRYKVAKRGQDVALRCDPISGHVSLFWYQQALGQGPEFLTYFQNEAQLDKSGLPSDRFFAERPEGSVSTLKIQRTQQEDSAVYLCASSMGLAGVEQFFGPGTRLTVL.

The chain couples TRBV6-4 to TRBJ2-1, with 9 bases that match TRBD2. This CDR3 contains 15 residues. J was trimmed by 3 bases and V by 5 bases; bases with no gene match: 5. Germline loops: CDR1 MRHNA, CDR2 SNTAGT. CDR3: CASSRIAGDYNEQFF. Written as DNA, the CDR3 is TGTGCCAGCAGTAGAATAGCGGGGGACTACAATGAGCAGTTCTTC.

The genes are TRBV5-5 and TRBJ2-1; the D is unclear. The CDR3 length is 15 residues. Per germline, CDR1 SGHKS and CDR2 YYEKEE (reference sequence). V lost 4 bases and J lost 6, with 17 bases in between. CDR3 amino acids: CASSLRQYPGNEQFF. The CDR3 DNA reads TGTGCCAGCAGCCTCCGCCAGTACCCTGGCAATGAGCAGTTCTTC.

The V and J genes are TRBV18 and TRBJ2-7; possibly TRBD1 for D (5 bases). There are 13 residues in the CDR3. CDR1 and CDR2 from the germline V gene are KGHSH and LQKENI. The ends were cut back, 5 bases at V and 3 bases at J, with 11 bases in the middle. CDR3 loop: CASSAGYYYEQYF. The CDR3 DNA reads as TGTGCCAGCTCAGCAGGGTACTACTACGAGCAGTACTTC. The complete variable domain, with remaining parts taken from reference TRBV18 and TRBJ2-7, reads NAGVMQNPRHLVRRRGQEARLRCSPMKGHSHVYWYRQLPEEGLKFMVYLQKENIIDESGMPKERFSAEFPKEGPSILRIQQVVRGDSAAYFCASSAGYYYEQYFGPGTRLTVT.

The chain links TRBV2 to TRBJ2-3, with D maybe TRBD1 (5 bases). Germline CDR1 and CDR2: SNHLY and FYNNEI. The V gene lost 8 bases and the J gene lost 5 bases, with 8 bases spanning the gap. The CDR3 contains 11 residues. The CDR3 here is CASGARDTQYF. CDR3 nucleotides: TGTGCCAGCGGGGCGCGAGATACGCAGTATTTT.

The chain has TRBV6-4 and TRBJ2-2; TRBD2 agrees at 11 bases. Germline trimming cut 6 bases from V and 5 bases from J; bases unmatched to any gene: 2. In germline, CDR1 is MRHNA, CDR2 SNTAGT. The CDR3 extends over 14 amino acids. CDR3 region: CASSWTSGTGELFF. In nucleotides, the CDR3 is TGTGCCAGCAGCTGGACTAGCGGGACCGGGGAGCTGTTTTTT.

This clone appeared once. J is TRBJ2-1 and V is TRBV27, with a possible D match to TRBD1 (5 bases). With 1 base removed from V and 8 bases from J, the gap between germline ends came to 12 bases. The CDR3 runs to 14 residues. Germline CDR1 reads MNHEY; CDR2 reads SMNVEV (reference sequence). DNA of the CDR3: TGTGCCAGCAGTTTATATCGTAGGGGCGATGAGCAGTTCTTC. This translates into CASSLYRRGDEQFF.

The chain combines TRBV6-5 with TRBJ1-2, with D maybe TRBD1 (5 bases). V shed 0 bases and J shed 6 bases, with 8 bases lying between them. The CDR3 runs to 13 residues. Germline CDR1 and CDR2: MNHEY and SVGAGI. The CDR3: CASSYSEGHGYTF. The CDR3 bases are TGTGCCAGCAGTTACTCGGAGGGGCATGGCTACACCTTC.

This rearrangement joins TRBV7-3 to TRBJ2-1, with 7 bases lining up with TRBD1. Trimming at V came to 0 bases and at J to 5 bases, leaving 1 base not matched to a gene. The germline CDR1 and CDR2 sequences are SGHTA and FQGTGA. This CDR3 contains 14 residues. This chain's CDR3 is CASSLTRGNNEQFF. CDR3 sequence (DNA): TGTGCCAGCAGCTTAACCAGGGGGAACAATGAGCAGTTCTTC.

The rearrangement links TRBV7-6 to TRBJ2-5; 7 bases line up with TRBD2. CDR1 is SGHVS and CDR2 is FNYEAQ in the germline V gene. The ends lost 2 bases at V and 0 bases at J; junction bases unmatched: 9. The CDR3 has 17 residues. CDR3 nucleotides: TGTGCCAGCAGCTTAATCAAGCGGGGCGAGTACCAAGAGACCCAGTACTTC. The encoded protein is CASSLIKRGEYQETQYF.

This clone was recorded a few times. The V and J genes are TRBV10-3 and TRBJ1-5, with D maybe TRBD1 (6 bases). V lost 2 bases, J lost 5 bases, and 10 bases lay in between. This CDR3 has 14 amino acids. CDR1 is ENHRY and CDR2 is SYGVKD in the germline V gene. The CDR3 nucleotides are TGTGCCATCAGTGAGCCGGGACAACATCAGCCCCAGCATTTT. Translation: CAISEPGQHQPQHF.

The CDR3 bases are TGCAGTGCCCACGAGGAGGGGCCCCAGCATTTT. It translates to CSAHEEGPQHF. The chain joins TRBV20-1 to TRBJ1-5, with no clear D. The CDR3 spans 11 residues. V lost 6 bases, J lost 9 bases, and 12 bases lay in between. Germline V lookup: CDR1 DFQATT, CDR2 SNEGSKA (reference sequence).

This clone was found a few times. The CDR3 reads CAWSGLFAETQYF. CDR3 in DNA: TGTGCCTGGAGTGGACTATTCGCGGAGACCCAGTACTTC. V gene TRBV30 combines with J gene TRBJ2-5; possibly TRBD2 for D (5 bases). CDR3 size: 13 residues. Trimming left V 1 base short and J 5 bases short, with 11 bases between. Germline loops: CDR1 GTSNPN, CDR2 SVGIG (reference sequence).

This chain uses TRBV6-1 with TRBJ1-2, with D maybe TRBD1 (6 bases). Trimming took off 9 bases at V and 4 bases at J, with 9 bases between the two ends. Germline CDR1 reads MNHNS; CDR2 reads SASEGT. CDR3 length equals 11 residues. The CDR3 region is CARGGAYGYTF. The CDR3 coding sequence is TGTGCCAGGGGGGGGGCCTATGGCTACACCTTC.

This rearrangement joins TRBV10-3 to TRBJ1-2; D gene uncertain. This CDR3 region has 13 residues. Germline-derived CDR1 and CDR2 are ENHRY and SYGVKD. The ends were cut back, 10 bases at V and 6 bases at J, with 18 bases in the middle. This chain's CDR3 is CATFEEVLDGYTF. The CDR3 nucleotides are TGTGCCACCTTTGAAGAGGTGTTAGATGGCTACACCTTC.

The chain has TRBV7-9 and TRBJ1-2; TRBD1 aligns across 11 bases. Germline lookup yields CDR1 SEHNR and CDR2 FQNEAQ (reference sequence). Germline trimming cut 5 bases from V and 6 bases from J; bases unmatched to any gene: 8. This CDR3 contains 15 residues. Here the CDR3 reads CASSPRTGGSDGYTF. For the CDR3, the DNA is TGTGCCAGCAGCCCCCGGACAGGGGGCTCGGATGGCTACACCTTC. The full variable domain, completed using reference TRBV7-9 and TRBJ1-2, is DTGVSQNPRHKITKRGQNVTFRCDPISEHNRLYWYRQTLGQGPEFLTYFQNEAQLEKSRLLSDRFSAERPKGSFSTLEIQRTEQGDSAMYLCASSPRTGGSDGYTFGSGTRLTVV.

This chain links TRBV4-1 with TRBJ2-5, with a tentative D call TRBD2 (6 bases). This CDR3 spans 16 amino acids. Trimming left V 6 bases short and J 2 bases short, with 19 bases between. Germline V lookup: CDR1 MGHRA, CDR2 YSYEKL. DNA of the CDR3: TGCGCCAGCAGTCACCTTCTATCGGGACTTCAAGAGACCCAGTACTTC. Its translation is CASSHLLSGLQETQYF.

The J gene is TRBJ2-3, the V gene TRBV10-3, with 14 bases identical to TRBD2. The CDR3 covers 17 residues. V was clipped by 3 bases and J by 2 bases; unmatched bases: 4. Germline V gene data show CDR1 as ENHRY and CDR2 as SYGVKD. CDR3 in DNA: TGTGCCATCAGTGATGGGACTAGCGGGAGTAACACAGATACGCAGTATTTT. Protein: CAISDGTSGSNTDTQYF.

The V gene is TRBV6-1, the J gene TRBJ1-1, with D unclear. This CDR3 has 13 amino acids. Trimming removed 7 bases at V and 5 bases at J, with 14 bases between. CDR1 is MNHNS and CDR2 is SASEGT in the germline V gene. CDR3 DNA sequence: TGTGCCAGCAAATCTTCCTCGGGGACTGAAGCTTTCTTT. Translation: CASKSSSGTEAFF.

V is TRBV28 and J is TRBJ2-1; the D gene is possibly TRBD2 (6 bases). Germline-derived CDR1 and CDR2 are MDHEN and SYDVKM. The CDR3 length is 16 residues. The ends were cut back, 6 bases at V and 3 bases at J, with 18 bases in the middle. The CDR3 region has the DNA TGTGCCAGCAGCCCGCTAGCGACCGGGATCTACAATGAGCAGTTCTTC. It encodes CASSPLATGIYNEQFF.

CDR3: CAWSDGRGLEKLFF. The CDR3 coding sequence is TGTGCCTGGAGTGACGGCAGGGGGCTTGAAAAACTGTTTTTT. V and J are TRBV30 and TRBJ1-4; 8 bases match TRBD1. The CDR3 runs to 14 residues. The germline V gene has CDR1 GTSNPN and CDR2 SVGIG (reference sequence). The V gene end was trimmed by 1 base and the J gene end by 7 bases; junction bases not matched to a gene: 5.